These 21 T cell receptor beta chains were sequenced from one sample in a study of blood T cell repertoires in COVID-19. Here immunoSEQ multiplex PCR was the method, and the copy in TCRdb shows in-frame clones only, minus some. The sample shows tens of thousands of clones, about 80% of them seen only once. The sequenced sample consisted of peripheral blood. These receptors came from a woman aged 55 to 70 with acute or convalescent COVID-19.

The V and J genes are TRBV15 and TRBJ2-5; D perhaps matches TRBD2 (7 bases). This CDR3 spans 13 amino acids. The germline V gene has CDR1 LNHNV and CDR2 YYDKDF (reference sequence). The V end lost 5 bases, the J end lost 4 bases, and 11 bases lay between the germline ends. DNA for the CDR3: TGTGCCACCAGCGAAGGGGGGGGAGAGACCCAGTACTTC. Translated, it gives CATSEGGGETQYF.

The J gene is TRBJ1-1, the V gene TRBV25-1; TRBD1 aligns across 7 bases. The germline V gene encodes CDR1 MGHDK and CDR2 SYGVNS. CDR3 length equals 13 residues. V lost 7 bases to trimming and J lost 1 base; unmatched junction nucleotides: 3. CDR3 sequence (DNA): TGTGCCAGCATGGAGGGGGCGAACACTGAAGCTTTCTTT. It yields the protein CASMEGANTEAFF.

The rearrangement joins TRBV6-6 to TRBJ2-3, with TRBD2 identical over 7 bases. Germline CDR1 reads MNHNY; CDR2 reads SVGAGI (reference sequence). The length of the CDR3 is 16 residues. V shed 0 bases and J 1 base; nucleotides not matched to a gene: 4. The DNA of the CDR3 is TGTGCCAGCAGTTACTCAGGGGCGGGGGGCACAGATACGCAGTATTTT. The encoded protein is CASSYSGAGGTDTQYF.

The chain couples TRBV3-1 (or the pseudogene TRBV3-2) to TRBJ1-2, with a possible D match to TRBD1 (5 bases). Germline V CDR1 and CDR2: LGHDT, YNNKEL (reference sequence). CDR3 length: 13 residues. Trimming removed 0 bases at V and 8 bases at J, with 10 bases between. CDR3 nucleotide sequence: TGTGCCAGCAGCCAAGAGGCAGGGAGGGGCTACACCTTC. This codes for CASSQEAGRGYTF.

The rearrangement joins TRBV11-2 to TRBJ2-3; 9 bases align to TRBD1. The ends lost 4 bases at V and 2 bases at J; junction bases unmatched: 10. Germline V gives CDR1 SGHAT, CDR2 FQNNGV. This CDR3 contains 17 residues. In DNA form, the CDR3 reads TGTGCCAGCAGCTCTCCCCGGACAGGGGCCTACACAGATACGCAGTATTTT. Protein: CASSSPRTGAYTDTQYF.

This rearrangement joins TRBV7-2 to TRBJ2-1, with 10 bases lining up with TRBD2. Germline assignment: CDR1 SGHTA and CDR2 FQGNSA. The CDR3 length is 17 residues. J lost 2 bases, V lost 2 bases, and 6 bases had no gene match. CDR3 sequence (DNA): TGTGCCAGCAGCTTACGTCTAGCGGGGGCCACCTACAATGAGCAGTTCTTC. This translates into CASSLRLAGATYNEQFF.

This clone came up a few times. This rearrangement joins TRBV19 to TRBJ2-2, with TRBD1 identical over 9 bases. Trimming cost V 6 bases and J 6 bases; bases outside gene matches: 11. The CDR3 is 16 residues long. Germline CDR1 LNHDA, CDR2 SQIVND (reference sequence). This CDR3 is CASSHRGLGKAGELFF. CDR3 coding DNA: TGTGCCAGTAGCCACAGGGGGCTTGGGAAGGCCGGGGAGCTGTTTTTT.

CDR3 loop: CASSPAGGKNEKLFF. CDR3 in DNA: TGCGCCAGCAGCCCCGCGGGAGGGAAGAATGAAAAACTGTTTTTT. The chain is built from TRBV4-1 and TRBJ1-4; D unresolved. V lost 4 bases, J lost 5 bases, and 14 bases lay in between. The germline V gene has CDR1 MGHRA and CDR2 YSYEKL. This CDR3 comprises 15 residues.

The chain has TRBV25-1 and TRBJ1-6; 8 bases match TRBD1. The CDR3 extends over 14 amino acids. J lost 9 bases, V lost 4 bases, and 5 bases had no gene match. Germline assignment: CDR1 MGHDK and CDR2 SYGVNS. The CDR3 region is CASSGQGTGSPLHF. The CDR3 DNA follows: TGTGCCAGCAGTGGACAGGGGACGGGTTCACCCCTCCACTTT.

The chain has TRBV4-1 and TRBJ1-1; D ambiguous. Germline assignment: CDR1 MGHRA and CDR2 YSYEKL. Trimming removed 4 bases at V and 0 bases at J, with 6 bases between. CDR3 size: 13 residues. The CDR3 reads CASSPGLNTEAFF. The CDR3 DNA is TGCGCCAGCAGCCCGGGGTTGAACACTGAAGCTTTCTTT.

V is TRBV2 and J is TRBJ1-6, with TRBD1 as a possible D gene (5 bases). The CDR3 is 14 residues long. V lost 0 bases and J lost 7, with 7 bases in between. The V gene's germline CDR1 is SNHLY and CDR2 FYNNEI. Here the CDR3 DNA reads TGTGCCAGCAGTGAAGCGAAGGGGAATTCACCCCTCCACTTT. It translates to CASSEAKGNSPLHF.

The rearrangement uses TRBV20-1 and TRBJ2-7; D might be TRBD2 (5 bases). From germline, CDR1 is DFQATT and CDR2 SNEGSKA (reference sequence). Trimming shortened V by 3 bases and J by 4 bases, and 19 bases separated the two germline ends. This CDR3 region has 15 residues. The CDR3 loop is CSASVFGRRSYEQYF. Written as DNA, the CDR3 is TGCAGTGCTAGTGTGTTCGGGCGGAGGTCTTACGAGCAGTACTTC.

This clone was counted a few times. CDR3 DNA: TGTGCCAGCAGCTTGGACGGGACAGATGAAGCTTTCTTT. It yields the protein CASSLDGTDEAFF. This chain links TRBV7-9 with TRBJ1-1, with 7 bases matching TRBD1. The V segment lost 3 bases and the J segment 7 bases; nucleotides outside the gene matches: 5. CDR1 is SEHNR and CDR2 is FQNEAQ in the germline V gene (reference sequence). CDR3 length: 13 amino acids.

The chain has TRBV3-1 (or the pseudogene TRBV3-2) and TRBJ2-7; no clear D gene. This CDR3 comprises 13 residues. Germline V gene sequence: CDR1 LGHDT, CDR2 YNNKEL (reference sequence). V shed 1 base and J shed 3 bases, with 7 bases lying between them. CDR3: CASSQGLDYEQYF. CDR3 DNA: TGTGCCAGCAGCCAAGGACTGGACTACGAGCAGTACTTC.

This rearrangement joins TRBV19 to TRBJ1-2; TRBD1 matches at 12 bases. CDR1 is LNHDA and CDR2 is SQIVND in the germline V gene (reference sequence). This CDR3 comprises 14 residues. V was clipped by 5 bases and J by 8 bases; unmatched bases: 6. In nucleotides, the CDR3 is TGTGCCAGTAGTCTGGGACAGGGGGCTTGGGGCTACACCTTC. It translates to CASSLGQGAWGYTF.

The chain is built from TRBV10-3 and TRBJ2-7; D perhaps matches TRBD2 (6 bases). Germline CDR1 is ENHRY and CDR2 is SYGVKD. This CDR3 is built from 13 residues. V lost 0 bases and J 7 bases, leaving 10 bases between the germline ends. The CDR3 region has the DNA TGTGCCATCAGTGAGTCGACGGCGGGGGAGCAGTACTTC. Amino acid sequence: CAISESTAGEQYF.

The chain couples TRBV7-9 to TRBJ1-4, with D possibly TRBD1 on 5 matching bases. V shed 6 bases and J shed 8 bases, with 16 bases lying between them. Germline CDR1 is SEHNR and CDR2 is FQNEAQ (reference sequence). This CDR3 spans 14 amino acids. The CDR3, as DNA: TGTGCCAGCAGGGGAACCCAGGGTGGGGAAAAACTGTTTTTT. Its translation is CASRGTQGGEKLFF.

The rearrangement uses TRBV2 and TRBJ2-1, with 9 bases aligning to TRBD2. This CDR3 is 13 amino acids long. V gave up 9 bases and J gave up 3 bases; unmatched junction bases: 3. The germline gives CDR1 SNHLY, CDR2 FYNNEI. The CDR3 sequence: CARASGVYNEQFF. Here the CDR3 DNA reads TGTGCCAGGGCTAGCGGGGTCTACAATGAGCAGTTCTTC.

The chain joins TRBV9 to TRBJ2-1; 8 bases line up with TRBD2. V shed 2 bases, J shed 0 bases, and the junction held 1 base outside the gene matches. CDR1 SGDLS and CDR2 YYNGEE come from the germline V gene. The length of the CDR3 is 15 residues. The CDR3 protein is CASSVSGASYNEQFF. The CDR3 DNA follows: TGTGCCAGCAGCGTTAGCGGGGCCTCCTACAATGAGCAGTTCTTC.

This clone showed up just a few times. This rearrangement joins TRBV18 to TRBJ2-3, with 10 bases identical to TRBD1. Germline CDR1 KGHSH, CDR2 LQKENI. The CDR3 is 17 amino acids. The ends lost 2 bases at V and 4 bases at J; junction bases unmatched: 9. DNA of the CDR3: TGTGCCAGCTCACCATTGGCGATGGGACAGGGGCCAGATACGCAGTATTTT. Its protein product is CASSPLAMGQGPDTQYF.

This chain links TRBV6-5 with TRBJ1-4, with 10 bases lining up with TRBD1. Germline V gene sequence: CDR1 MNHEY, CDR2 SVGAGI. This CDR3 contains 14 residues. The ends lost 8 bases at V and 5 bases at J; junction bases unmatched: 5. CDR3 in amino acids: CASGRDRGNEKLFF. CDR3 DNA: TGTGCCAGCGGCCGGGACAGGGGAAATGAAAAACTGTTTTTT.